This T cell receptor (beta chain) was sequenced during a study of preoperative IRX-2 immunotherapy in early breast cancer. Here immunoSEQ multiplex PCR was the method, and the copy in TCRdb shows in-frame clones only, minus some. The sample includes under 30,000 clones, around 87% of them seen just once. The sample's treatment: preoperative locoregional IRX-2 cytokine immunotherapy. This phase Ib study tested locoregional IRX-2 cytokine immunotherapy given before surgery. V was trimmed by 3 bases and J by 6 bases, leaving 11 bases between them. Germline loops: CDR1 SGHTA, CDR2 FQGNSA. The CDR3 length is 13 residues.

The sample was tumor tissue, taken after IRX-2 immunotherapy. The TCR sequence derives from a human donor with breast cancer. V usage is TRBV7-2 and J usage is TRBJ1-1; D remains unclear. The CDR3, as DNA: TGTGCCAGCAGCTTCTCAGTAATGGCTGAAGCTTTCTTT. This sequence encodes CASSFSVMAEAFF.